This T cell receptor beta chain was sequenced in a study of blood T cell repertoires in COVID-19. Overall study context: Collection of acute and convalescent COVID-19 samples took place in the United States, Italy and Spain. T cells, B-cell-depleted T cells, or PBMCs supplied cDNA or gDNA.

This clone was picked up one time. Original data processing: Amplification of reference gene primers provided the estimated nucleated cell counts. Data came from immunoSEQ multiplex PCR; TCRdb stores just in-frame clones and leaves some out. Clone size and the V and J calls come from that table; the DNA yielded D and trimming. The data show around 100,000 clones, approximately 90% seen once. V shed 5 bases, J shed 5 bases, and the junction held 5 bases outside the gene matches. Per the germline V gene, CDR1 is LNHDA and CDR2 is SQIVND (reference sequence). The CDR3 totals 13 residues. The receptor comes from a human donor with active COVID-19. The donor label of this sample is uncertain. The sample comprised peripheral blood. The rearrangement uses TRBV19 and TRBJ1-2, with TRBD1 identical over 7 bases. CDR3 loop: CASSARTGYGYTF. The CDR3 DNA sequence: TGTGCCAGTAGTGCACGGACAGGATATGGCTACACCTTC.